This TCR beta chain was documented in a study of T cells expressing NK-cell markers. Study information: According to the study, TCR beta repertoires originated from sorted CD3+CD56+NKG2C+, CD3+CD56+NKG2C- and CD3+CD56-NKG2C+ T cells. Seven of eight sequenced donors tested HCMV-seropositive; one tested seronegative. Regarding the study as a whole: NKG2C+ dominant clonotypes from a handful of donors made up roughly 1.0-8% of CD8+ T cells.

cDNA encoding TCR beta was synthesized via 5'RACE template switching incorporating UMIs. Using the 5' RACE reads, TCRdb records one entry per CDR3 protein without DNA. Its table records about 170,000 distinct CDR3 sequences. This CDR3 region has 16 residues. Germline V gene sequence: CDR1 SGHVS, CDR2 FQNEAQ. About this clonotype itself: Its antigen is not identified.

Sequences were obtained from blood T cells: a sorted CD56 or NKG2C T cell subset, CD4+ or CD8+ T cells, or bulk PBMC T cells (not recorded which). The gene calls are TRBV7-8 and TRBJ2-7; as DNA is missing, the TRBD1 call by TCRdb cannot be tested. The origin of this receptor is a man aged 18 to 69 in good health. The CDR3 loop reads CASSLEQGASSYEQYF.